This note documents a single T cell receptor (beta chain) sequence. This sample stems from a study of blood T cell repertoires in COVID-19. Study-wide context: There were acute and convalescent COVID-19 samples, and they came from the United States, Italy and Spain. T cells, B-cell-depleted T cells, or PBMCs provided the cDNA or gDNA that served as material.

In the original processing: Quantification of nucleated cells was approximated via reference gene primer amplification. Produced via immunoSEQ multiplex PCR; TCRdb's table is partial and in-frame only. Clonal size and the V and J genes are those of that table, whereas D and trimming came from the DNA. The sample contains about 320,000 clones, approximately 85% of which appear only once. V lost 4 bases to trimming and J lost 5 bases; unmatched junction nucleotides: 5. The CDR3 is made up of 14 amino acids. Germline-derived CDR1 and CDR2 are SGHKS and YYEKEE (reference sequence). This clonotype originated in a human donor in a cohort sampled during active COVID-19. Sequenced: peripheral blood. The rearrangement joins TRBV5-5 to TRBJ2-2; 7 bases fit TRBD1. The DNA of the CDR3 is TGTGCCAGCAGCCCGGAGACAGGGACCGGGGAGCTGTTTTTT. This gives the protein CASSPETGTGELFF.